The entry below describes one T cell receptor (beta chain). Its antigen is unidentified. The germline gives CDR1 SQVTM, CDR2 ANQGSEA. V lost 8 bases and J lost 1; bases outside the gene matches: 2. The length of the CDR3 is 13 residues. The sample belongs to a study of cytomegalovirus exposure and HLA in healthy donors. The primer mix had 60 Vbeta and 13 Jbeta primers. TCRdb's table, derived via immunoSEQ multiplex PCR, lists solely in-frame clones and lacks some. The sample shows some 150,000 clones, approximately 82% of them seen only once. Study outcomes and limitations: Using the classifier, cytomegalovirus status was reportedly diagnosed with high specificity and sensitivity. TCR beta chains numbering some 160 were designated cytomegalovirus-associated. Prediction of most subjects' HLA-A and HLA-B alleles by TCR beta sequences was reportedly accurate.

The sequence derives from a woman aged 50 to 60 in good health and CMV-seropositive. The sample consisted of PBMCs. The genes are TRBV29-1 and TRBJ2-3, with 11 nucleotides matching TRBD2. CDR3 sequence reads: CSTSGGGTDTQYF. The CDR3 DNA follows: TGCAGCACTAGCGGGGGTGGCACAGATACGCAGTATTTT.